The clone carrying this TCR beta chain has a handful of counts. The germline V gene encodes CDR1 DFQATT and CDR2 SNEGSKA (reference sequence). The CDR3 is 13 residues long. TCRdb redid the calling of the 5' RACE reads with MiXCR, one entry per CDR3 protein. The table lists under 300,000 distinct CDR3 sequences, over 12% of them singletons. The data belong to a study of identical twins. This sequence was found in a woman aged 18-29 years in good health. V and J are TRBV20-1 and TRBJ2-7, with 7 bases lining up with TRBD1. The sequencing input was memory (CD45RO+) T cells sorted from blood. CDR3 loop: CVAVDRVFGEQYF. The CDR3 region has the DNA TGCGTTGCAGTCGACAGGGTTTTCGGCGAGCAGTACTTC.